Below are 25 T cell receptor beta chains sequenced from a single sample in a study of blood T cell repertoires in COVID-19. Sequenced by immunoSEQ multiplex PCR; TCRdb stores in-frame clones only, minus some. The data show about 34,000 clones, less than 95% seen once. Sequencing was performed on peripheral blood. The source of these receptors is a man at least 80 years old with acute or convalescent COVID-19.

CDR3 region: CASSQEIQGYEQYF. For the CDR3, the DNA is TGTGCCAGCAGCCAAGAGATTCAGGGCTACGAGCAGTACTTC. This chain links TRBV14 with TRBJ2-7; D is perhaps TRBD1 (5 bases). The V end was cut by 0 bases, the J end by 3 bases, with 9 bases between. Germline V gene data show CDR1 as SGHDN and CDR2 as FVKESK. The CDR3 extends over 14 amino acids.

CDR3 DNA sequence: TGTGCCACCTCCAGGGTCACCTTGGGTGAAAAACTGTTTTTT. Translation: CATSRVTLGEKLFF. The rearrangement uses TRBV2 and TRBJ1-4; D is possibly TRBD1 (5 bases). The length of the CDR3 is 14 residues. Trimming removed 10 bases from V and 7 bases from J, with 19 bases in between. Germline assignment: CDR1 SNHLY and CDR2 FYNNEI.

J is TRBJ1-5 and V is TRBV19; maybe TRBD1 (5 bases). This CDR3 is built from 13 residues. Germline loops: CDR1 LNHDA, CDR2 SQIVND (reference sequence). Trimming removed 7 bases from V and 1 base from J, with 8 bases in between. CDR3 in amino acids: CASTPGSNQPQHF. Here the CDR3 DNA reads TGTGCCAGTACCCCAGGGAGCAATCAGCCCCAGCATTTT.

The chain carries TRBV6-1 and TRBJ1-2; possibly TRBD1 for D (5 bases). V was cut by 3 bases and J by 6 bases, with 14 bases left in between. CDR3 size: 14 residues. The germline gives CDR1 MNHNS, CDR2 SASEGT. The chain's CDR3 is CASSENGGIDGYTF. CDR3 bases: TGTGCCAGCAGTGAGAACGGGGGGATAGATGGCTACACCTTC.

The J gene is TRBJ2-7, the V gene TRBV7-2; 7 bases match TRBD2. Trimming removed 5 bases from V and 1 base from J; junction bases left unmatched: 17. The germline V gene has CDR1 SGHTA and CDR2 FQGNSA. The CDR3 has 18 amino acids. The CDR3 nucleotides are TGTGCCAGCAGCCTCTCGGGGGGATCACCGACTACTTCCTACGAGCAGTACTTC. Translation: CASSLSGGSPTTSYEQYF.

The CDR3 nucleotides read TGCGCCAGCAGCTTGGATGGCGGGGGGGGAAAGAACGAGCAGTACTTC. Translation: CASSLDGGGGKNEQYF. This chain links TRBV5-1 with TRBJ2-7, with 9 bases that match TRBD2. Germline assignment: CDR1 SGHRS and CDR2 YFSETQ. The CDR3 covers 16 residues. V was pared by 0 bases and J by 5 bases, with 9 bases of the junction left unmatched.

The genes are TRBV30 and TRBJ2-3; TRBD2 agrees at 11 bases. V was clipped by 2 bases and J by 4 bases; unmatched bases: 11. The CDR3 covers 17 residues. The germline V gene encodes CDR1 GTSNPN and CDR2 SVGIG (reference sequence). CDR3 nucleotides: TGTGCCTGGAGTTTCCTCGGGCTAGCGGGGGGCCCAGATACGCAGTATTTT. This codes for CAWSFLGLAGGPDTQYF.

This chain uses TRBV14 with TRBJ1-2; D not resolved. This CDR3 is built from 13 residues. Germline V gene data show CDR1 as SGHDN and CDR2 as FVKESK. V gave up 1 base and J gave up 4 bases, with 7 bases separating them. CDR3 in DNA: TGTGCCAGCAGCCAAGGAACAGTCTATGGCTACACCTTC. It is translated as CASSQGTVYGYTF.

This clone came up once. This rearrangement joins TRBV7-8 to TRBJ1-4; D gene unclear. V was pared by 2 bases and J by 0 bases, with 7 bases between. This CDR3 has 15 residues. Germline V gene data show CDR1 as SGHVS and CDR2 as FQNEAQ. CDR3 in amino acids: CASSLNSATNEKLFF. The CDR3 DNA sequence: TGTGCCAGCAGCTTAAACAGTGCAACTAATGAAAAACTGTTTTTT.

The CDR3 DNA is TGTGCCACCAGTGATCCGCCGGGACAGGGGGCGAAAGAGACCCAGTACTTC. The encoded protein is CATSDPPGQGAKETQYF. The chain employs TRBV24-1 and TRBJ2-5, with 12 bases lining up with TRBD1. Losses at the gene ends were 3 bases for V and 3 bases for J; bases not matched to a gene: 7. Germline V CDR1 and CDR2: KGHDR, SFDVKD. This CDR3 comprises 17 residues.

J is TRBJ1-5 and V is TRBV28, with D unresolved. The CDR3 is 17 residues long. V was trimmed by 5 bases and J by 0 bases, leaving 17 bases between them. Germline lookup yields CDR1 MDHEN and CDR2 SYDVKM. Written as DNA, the CDR3 is TGTGCCAGCAGTGCCCCGGCACAGTTTTATAGCAATCAGCCCCAGCATTTT. Translated, it gives CASSAPAQFYSNQPQHF. Together with reference TRBV28 and TRBJ1-5, the CDR3 gives the full variable domain: DVKVTQSSRYLVKRTGEKVFLECVQDMDHENMFWYRQDPGLGLRLIYFSYDVKMKEKGDIPEGYSVSREKKERFSLILESASTNQTSMYLCASSAPAQFYSNQPQHFGDGTRLSIL.

The gene calls are TRBV30 and TRBJ1-2, with D possibly matching TRBD1 (6 bases). This CDR3 comprises 13 residues. The germline V gene encodes CDR1 GTSNPN and CDR2 SVGIG (reference sequence). V dropped 4 bases and J dropped 8 bases, with 17 bases sitting between them. CDR3 DNA sequence: TGTGCCTGGACCCTCCGGGGGGCAGAGGGCTACACCTTC. As protein: CAWTLRGAEGYTF. Full variable domain (missing parts from reference TRBV30 and TRBJ1-2): SQTIHQWPATLVQPVGSPLSLECTVEGTSNPNLYWYRQAAGRGLQLLFYSVGIGQISSEVPQNLSASRPQDRQFILSSKKLLLSDSGFYLCAWTLRGAEGYTFGSGTRLTVV.

The genes are TRBV18 and TRBJ2-7; TRBD1 matches at 8 bases. Germline V lookup: CDR1 KGHSH, CDR2 LQKENI. Trimming cost V 3 bases and J 1 base; bases outside gene matches: 5. The CDR3 is made up of 15 amino acids. CDR3 coding DNA: TGTGCCAGCTCACCCGCCGGGACAGGATCCTACGAGCAGTACTTC. Protein sequence: CASSPAGTGSYEQYF.

This sequence joins TRBV19 and TRBJ2-4; weak D call: TRBD2 (6 bases). The CDR3 is made up of 12 amino acids. The V gene lost 7 bases and the J gene lost 7 bases, with 11 bases spanning the gap. The germline gives CDR1 LNHDA, CDR2 SQIVND (reference sequence). This chain's CDR3 is CASTTTRNIQYF. CDR3 DNA sequence: TGTGCCAGTACCACGACTAGGAACATTCAGTACTTC. The full variable domain, its missing parts supplied by reference TRBV19 and TRBJ2-4, is DGGITQSPKYLFRKEGQNVTLSCEQNLNHDAMYWYRQDPGQGLRLIYYSQIVNDFQKGDIAEGYSVSREKKESFPLTVTSAQKNPTAFYLCASTTTRNIQYFGAGTRLSVL.

The chain employs TRBV30 and TRBJ2-1, with D perhaps TRBD2 (7 bases). Germline CDR1 is GTSNPN and CDR2 is SVGIG (reference sequence). The CDR3 has 12 amino acids. V was shortened by 4 bases and J by 13 bases, with 17 bases between the two germline ends. The DNA of the CDR3 is TGTGCCTGGACCCTGGGGGGGCAGGGTCAGTTCTTC. Translated, it gives CAWTLGGQGQFF.

The V gene is TRBV5-1, the J gene TRBJ1-1; perhaps TRBD1 as D (5 bases). Germline V gene data show CDR1 as SGHRS and CDR2 as YFSETQ. The CDR3 runs 15 residues. With 5 bases removed from V and 0 bases from J, the gap between germline ends came to 14 bases. The CDR3 nucleotides read TGCGCCAGCAGAGTTGTGCGGGGGATGAACACTGAAGCTTTCTTT. Translation gives CASRVVRGMNTEAFF. The whole variable domain, remainder taken from reference TRBV5-1 and TRBJ1-1, is KAGVTQTPRYLIKTRGQQVTLSCSPISGHRSVSWYQQTPGQGLQFLFEYFSETQRNKGNFPGRFSGRQFSNSRSEMNVSTLELGDSALYLCASRVVRGMNTEAFFGQGTRLTVV.

The chain carries TRBV9 and TRBJ1-4; weak D call: TRBD1 (5 bases). Looked up from germline, CDR1 is SGDLS and CDR2 is YYNGEE. With 2 bases removed from V and 8 bases from J, the gap between germline ends came to 16 bases. The CDR3 consists of 15 residues. CDR3 DNA: TGTGCCAGCAGCGTGGGTCTGGGGGAGGAGGAAAAACTGTTTTTT. Translation gives CASSVGLGEEEKLFF. The full variable domain, in which reference TRBV9 and TRBJ1-4 provide the parts outside the CDR3, is DSGVTQTPKHLITATGQRVTLRCSPRSGDLSVYWYQQSLDQGLQFLIQYYNGEERAKGNILERFSAQQFPDLHSELNLSSLELGDSALYFCASSVGLGEEEKLFFGSGTQLSVL.

The V and J genes are TRBV6-4 and TRBJ1-3, with a weak D call TRBD1 (5 bases). The CDR3 has 15 residues. Trimming took off 2 bases at V and 4 bases at J, with 12 bases between the two ends. The germline V gene encodes CDR1 MRHNA and CDR2 SNTAGT. CDR3 sequence (DNA): TGTGCCAGCAGTGACCCGACAGTGCCCGGAAACACCATATATTTT. This sequence encodes CASSDPTVPGNTIYF.

This rearrangement joins TRBV12-3 or TRBV12-4 to TRBJ1-1; D remains unclear. The V gene lost 7 bases and the J gene lost 11 bases, with 17 bases spanning the gap. The length of the CDR3 is 12 residues. CDR3 DNA: TGTGCCAGCATTAAGTGGTCACGCGGGGCTTTCTTT. Its protein product is CASIKWSRGAFF.

CDR3 sequence: CASSIDRTQYF. The CDR3 nucleotides read TGTGCCAGTAGTATCGACAGGACGCAGTATTTT. The chain uses TRBV19 and TRBJ2-3; possible D gene TRBD1, 6 bases. V lost 3 bases, J lost 9 bases, and 7 bases lay in between. The CDR3 is made up of 11 amino acids. The V gene's germline CDR1 is LNHDA and CDR2 SQIVND (reference sequence).

The chain joins TRBV21-1 to TRBJ2-7; TRBD1 is taken as the D call from the table, unchecked against the DNA. TRBV21-1 is given as a pseudogene. The CDR3 loop spans 11 amino acids. The CDR3 region has the DNA TGTGCCGGAGGGACAGGGATCGAGCAGTACTTC. It specifies CAGGTGIEQYF.

This rearrangement joins TRBV6-5 to TRBJ1-2; D not resolved. V was shortened by 7 bases and J by 4 bases, with 19 bases between the two germline ends. The germline V gene encodes CDR1 MNHEY and CDR2 SVGAGI. This CDR3 has 15 residues. The CDR3 is CASTLSAGWGYGYTF. CDR3 DNA sequence: TGTGCCAGCACCTTATCAGCGGGCTGGGGCTATGGCTACACCTTC.

This chain connects TRBV19 to TRBJ1-5, with 8 positions matching TRBD1. V lost 5 bases to trimming and J lost 2 bases; unmatched junction nucleotides: 2. Germline-derived CDR1 and CDR2 are LNHDA and SQIVND (reference sequence). The CDR3 consists of 14 residues. The chain's CDR3 is CASSQQGGNQPQHF. In DNA form, the CDR3 reads TGTGCCAGTAGTCAACAGGGGGGCAATCAGCCCCAGCATTTT.

The gene calls are TRBV7-2 and TRBJ1-1; 8 nucleotides line up with TRBD1. Germline CDR1 reads SGHTA; CDR2 reads FQGNSA. This CDR3 has 17 residues. V dropped 4 bases and J dropped 1; count of bases not matched to a gene: 11. The CDR3 DNA follows: TGTGCCAGCAGCTCCCAGACAGGGGTAGCAAGGAACACTGAAGCTTTCTTT. Its translation is CASSSQTGVARNTEAFF.

V usage is TRBV29-1 and J usage is TRBJ1-5; no clear D gene. The V and J ends lost 4 bases and 3 bases respectively, with 7 bases between them. Germline CDR1 reads SQVTM; CDR2 reads ANQGSEA. The CDR3 has 12 residues. The CDR3 bases are TGCAGCGTTGCGGGGTACAATCAGCCCCAGCATTTT. It translates to CSVAGYNQPQHF.